Described below is a single TCR beta chain sequence and its context. What it recognizes is unknown. These data originate in a study of shared clonotypes between healthy human individuals. At the level of the study: For every donor, three CD4 naive, three CD4 memory, two CD8 naive and one CD8 memory plates were used. Study conclusions and caveats: Only blood underwent sampling, and tissue repertoires likely differ.

CD45RO-negative, CCR7-positively selected cells formed the naive CD8 fraction, excluding terminally differentiated effector memory CD45RA+ cells. Every contributor of samples was a Caucasian grown-up residing in Nashville, Tennessee. In the sorted-subset replicate PCRs, around 220 ng DNA, 29,000 or so T cell genomes, was used. The data were produced by immunoSEQ multiplex PCR, yet TCRdb's version contains in-frame clones alone and is incomplete. The profile shows approximately 720,000 clones, approximately 90% of them singletons. The sample consisted of naive CD8+ T cells sorted from blood. The sequence was collected from a young man in good health.

The CDR3 DNA reads as TGCAGCGTCGCGGGACCTCGGAATGAAAAACTGTTTTTT. Translating it yields CSVAGPRNEKLFF. The V and J genes are TRBV29-1 and TRBJ1-4; tentative D call: TRBD1 (5 bases). CDR1 SQVTM and CDR2 ANQGSEA come from the germline V gene. The CDR3 totals 13 residues. Between the trimmed V and J ends, which lost 6 bases and 5 bases, there was a span of 13 bases.